This T cell receptor beta chain was sequenced in a study of response to subunit inactivated influenza vaccine. Study findings and constraints: There was a suggestion from the authors that each seasonal influenza vaccination recruits few new T cells.

Trimming removed 7 bases from V and 2 bases from J, with 12 bases in between. This CDR3 contains 15 residues. This clonotype was seen ten or more times. No antigen is known for it. One entry per CDR3 protein results from TCRdb running MiXCR on the RT-PCR reads. The table includes some 850,000 distinct CDR3 sequences, about 18% detected once. The sequenced sample was PBMCs from blood, obtained about 5 days after vaccination. The V gene is TRBV12-3 or TRBV12-4, the J gene TRBJ1-6; a possible D gene is TRBD1 (5 bases). This sequence originates from a man over 45 who received an inactivated influenza vaccine. This CDR3 reads CASKSQGTYNSPLHF. The CDR3 coding sequence is TGTGCCAGCAAATCCCAGGGTACCTATAATTCACCCCTCCACTTT.